The clone carrying this T cell receptor (beta chain) was found many times. Scientists amplified the TCR beta CDR3 regions from RNA transcripts. Second-round multiplex PCR came after first-round RT-PCR with HTBI primers. TCRdb reprocessed the multiplex PCR reads with MiXCR, giving one entry per CDR3 protein. The data contain about 620,000 distinct CDR3 sequences, around a fifth of them seen just once; the ten biggest clones take up approximately 6.5%. In this cohort's terms, stable hyperthyroidism meant no ophthalmopathy by 18 months of follow-up. Establishment of the diagnosis relied upon clinical symptoms, serum thyroxine, TRAb, thyroid ultrasound and orbital computed tomography. This record comes from a study of Graves' ophthalmopathy and Graves' hyperthyroidism. About the study: Peripheral blood sampling occurred at initial diagnosis, before any treatment.

Germline values: CDR1 MDHEN, CDR2 SYDVKM. The V gene end was trimmed by 5 bases and the J gene end by 4 bases; junction bases not matched to a gene: 10. CDR3 length equals 15 residues. Sequencing was carried out using peripheral blood. The receptor was derived from a woman aged 18-29 years with stable Graves' hyperthyroidism. Some clones in this sample may be carry-over from other donors' samples. The chain recombines TRBV28 with TRBJ2-5; TRBD1 matches at 7 bases. The CDR3 coding sequence is TGTGCCAGCAGTGAAGGAAGGGGGCTGGGAGAGACCCAGTACTTC. Encoded protein: CASSEGRGLGETQYF. Full variable domain (rest looked up from reference TRBV28 and TRBJ2-5): DVKVTQSSRYLVKRTGEKVFLECVQDMDHENMFWYRQDPGLGLRLIYFSYDVKMKEKGDIPEGYSVSREKKERFSLILESASTNQTSMYLCASSEGRGLGETQYFGPGTRLLVL.